The T cell receptor beta chain under discussion was sequenced for a study of T cell changes during pregnancy in multiple sclerosis. Data came from immunoSEQ multiplex PCR; TCRdb stores just in-frame clones and leaves some out. This sample has more than 25,000 clones; roughly 86% occur once, and the top ten carry about 9.5%. This clone was detected only a few times. The CDR3 is 14 amino acids. Germline lookup yields CDR1 MNHEY and CDR2 SMNVEV (reference sequence). Trimming at V came to 4 bases and at J to 2 bases, leaving 3 bases not matched to a gene. The TCR was taken from a female donor with multiple sclerosis, enrolled in a pregnancy study. Specimen: CD8+ T cells from peripheral blood mononuclear cells, collected in the first trimester of pregnancy. The chain carries TRBV27 and TRBJ1-2, with 8 bases identical to TRBD1. In DNA, the CDR3 is TGTGCCAGCAGTTCCGGACAGGGAAACTATGGCTACACCTTC. It specifies CASSSGQGNYGYTF.